The 28 T cell receptor beta chains in this list originate from one sample, sequenced in a study of OX40 agonist ivuxolimab in advanced cancers. Method: immunoSEQ multiplex PCR; TCRdb's copy keeps in-frame clones and lacks some. The sample consists of 66,000 or so clones, under 90% of them appearing once. This specimen was CD4+ or CD8+ T cells sorted from blood, taken in a trial of the OX40 agonist ivuxolimab. These receptors all stem from an adult with an advanced solid tumor such as melanoma, head and neck, liver or kidney cancer.

This rearrangement joins TRBV7-9 to TRBJ1-2; D unresolved. Germline V gene data show CDR1 as SEHNR and CDR2 as FQNEAQ (reference sequence). The V end was cut by 1 base, the J end by 3 bases, with 9 bases between. The length of the CDR3 is 14 residues. The CDR3 sequence is CASSLGSFYYGYTF. CDR3 bases: TGTGCCAGCAGCTTAGGCAGCTTCTACTATGGCTACACCTTC.

The gene calls are TRBV11-2 and TRBJ2-1; the match to TRBD2 covers 11 bases. Germline lookup yields CDR1 SGHAT and CDR2 FQNNGV. The CDR3 sequence is 15 residues long. V was pared by 6 bases and J by 7 bases, with 8 bases of the junction left unmatched. The CDR3 protein is CASSSIAGGLNEQFF. The DNA of the CDR3 is TGTGCCAGCAGTTCAATAGCGGGAGGGCTGAATGAGCAGTTCTTC.

The chain carries TRBV5-4 and TRBJ2-7; 8 bases map to TRBD1. CDR3 length: 14 amino acids. CDR1 is SGHNT, CDR2 YYREEE, per germline (reference sequence). The ends lost 4 bases at V and 3 bases at J; junction bases unmatched: 6. CDR3 sequence: CASSSDRGSYEQYF. The CDR3 DNA sequence: TGTGCCAGCAGCAGTGACAGGGGCAGCTACGAGCAGTACTTC.

The chain is built from TRBV5-1 and TRBJ2-7, with 11 bases fitting TRBD2. Per the germline V gene, CDR1 is SGHRS and CDR2 is YFSETQ. J gave up 1 base and V 6 bases, and 6 bases lay outside the gene matches. The CDR3 length is 15 residues. The CDR3 bases are TGCGCCAGCAAGGGGCTAGCGGGAGGTTCCTACGAGCAGTACTTC. Its protein product is CASKGLAGGSYEQYF.

This clone was detected once. The chain employs TRBV7-9 and TRBJ2-2; the D is unclear. Trimming removed 3 bases at V and 6 bases at J, with 14 bases between. Germline CDR1 reads SEHNR; CDR2 reads FQNEAQ (reference sequence). This CDR3 has 15 residues. CDR3 nucleotide sequence: TGTGCCAGCAGCTTCTCGGTGGCCACCGCCGGGGAGCTGTTTTTT. As protein: CASSFSVATAGELFF.

The gene calls are TRBV27 and TRBJ1-2; D unclear. Germline CDR1 is MNHEY and CDR2 is SMNVEV (reference sequence). CDR3 length: 13 amino acids. The germline V and J ends were trimmed by 2 bases and 7 bases, with 11 bases remaining between them. Here the CDR3 DNA reads TGTGCCAGCAGTTTACTGGGAGAAGGTGGCTACACCTTC. Its protein product is CASSLLGEGGYTF.

The rearrangement links TRBV6-6 to TRBJ2-2; 8 nucleotides agree with TRBD2. The CDR3 totals 15 residues. Germline assignment: CDR1 MNHNY and CDR2 SVGAGI (reference sequence). V lost 7 bases and J lost 5; bases outside the gene matches: 9. CDR3 amino acids: CASTSRTSSTGELFF. The CDR3 nucleotides read TGTGCCAGCACCTCAAGGACTAGCAGTACCGGGGAGCTGTTTTTT.

V usage is TRBV6-5 and J usage is TRBJ2-7; 8 bases align to TRBD2. The germline V gene has CDR1 MNHEY and CDR2 SVGAGI. V lost 4 bases and J lost 2; bases outside the gene matches: 4. This CDR3 comprises 14 residues. CDR3 bases: TGTGCCAGCAGTTCCTTGGGACTAGCCTACGAGCAGTACTTC. It specifies CASSSLGLAYEQYF.

The chain links TRBV18 to TRBJ2-5; D call uncertain. Germline values: CDR1 KGHSH, CDR2 LQKENI. The CDR3 has 15 amino acids. Trimming removed 4 bases from V and 1 base from J, with 13 bases in between. CDR3 DNA sequence: TGTGCCAGCTCACTGGGCGCGCGGCCCCAAGAGACCCAGTACTTC. Protein sequence: CASSLGARPQETQYF.

This clone has a handful of counts. V gene TRBV30 combines with J gene TRBJ1-2; D is undetermined. Trimming shortened V by 4 bases and J by 10 bases, and 16 bases separated the two germline ends. There are 12 residues in the CDR3. The germline CDR1 and CDR2 sequences are GTSNPN and SVGIG (reference sequence). CDR3 sequence reads: CAWTRVGEFYTF. CDR3 in DNA: TGTGCCTGGACAAGAGTTGGGGAATTCTACACCTTC. Full variable domain (remainder filled in from reference TRBV30 and TRBJ1-2): SQTIHQWPATLVQPVGSPLSLECTVEGTSNPNLYWYRQAAGRGLQLLFYSVGIGQISSEVPQNLSASRPQDRQFILSSKKLLLSDSGFYLCAWTRVGEFYTFGSGTRLTVV.

The CDR3 loop reads CATSTRQGDSTDTQYF. Written as DNA, the CDR3 is TGTGCCACCAGCACCAGACAGGGGGACAGCACAGATACGCAGTATTTT. The rearrangement uses TRBV15 and TRBJ2-3; 9 bases align to TRBD1. The V and J ends lost 4 bases and 0 bases, in that order; junction bases with no gene match: 5. CDR1 and CDR2 (germline): LNHNV, YYDKDF (reference sequence). The CDR3 has 16 residues.

This clone was detected a few times. The genes are TRBV7-2 and TRBJ2-7, with TRBD2 matching 13 bases. Trimming took 5 bases from V and 3 from J; bases not matched to a gene: 1. CDR3 length equals 14 residues. Per germline, CDR1 SGHTA and CDR2 FQGNSA. CDR3 protein: CASSRTSGSYEQYF. The DNA of the CDR3 is TGTGCCAGCAGCCGGACTAGCGGGAGCTACGAGCAGTACTTC. Variable domain in full (rest from reference TRBV7-2 and TRBJ2-7): GAGVSQSPSNKVTEKGKDVELRCDPISGHTALYWYRQSLGQGLEFLIYFQGNSAPDKSGLPSDRFSAERTGGSVSTLTIQRTQQEDSAVYLCASSRTSGSYEQYFGPGTRLTVT.

V gene TRBV7-2 combines with J gene TRBJ2-2; D may be TRBD1 or TRBD2 (5 bases each). This CDR3 has 15 amino acids. Germline lookup yields CDR1 SGHTA and CDR2 FQGNSA. The ends were cut back, 2 bases at V and 2 bases at J, with 9 bases in the middle. The CDR3 region is CASSLRDLNTGELFF. The CDR3 DNA is TGTGCCAGCAGCTTAAGGGACCTAAACACCGGGGAGCTGTTTTTT.

This clone was counted only a few times. J is TRBJ1-5 and V is TRBV19; maybe TRBD1 (6 bases). Germline V CDR1 and CDR2: LNHDA, SQIVND (reference sequence). The CDR3 has 14 amino acids. Trimming left V 10 bases short and J 1 base short, with 14 bases between. The CDR3 spells CATVEGGSNQPQHF. The CDR3 DNA sequence: TGTGCCACCGTGGAGGGGGGAAGCAATCAGCCCCAGCATTTT.

The chain couples TRBV5-6 to TRBJ2-1; TRBD1 matches 9 bases. CDR1 is SGHDT, CDR2 YYEEEE, per germline. The CDR3 is 14 residues long. J lost 9 bases, V lost 4 bases, and 8 bases had no gene match. CDR3 in amino acids: CASSPGTGSREQFF. DNA of the CDR3: TGTGCCAGCAGCCCCGGGACAGGGAGTCGTGAGCAGTTCTTC.

This clone was seen once. The chain is built from TRBV5-1 and TRBJ2-3; D tentatively reads TRBD1 or TRBD2 (5 bases each). CDR3 size: 14 residues. V lost 7 bases, J lost 1 base, and 13 bases lay in between. CDR1 and CDR2 from the germline V gene are SGHRS and YFSETQ. The CDR3 sequence: CASRRGGGTDTQYF. CDR3 bases: TGCGCCAGCCGCCGTGGGGGAGGCACAGATACGCAGTATTTT.

The rearrangement uses TRBV7-2 and TRBJ2-1, with a possible D match to TRBD2 (6 bases). Germline V CDR1 and CDR2: SGHTA, FQGNSA. Trimming left V 5 bases short and J 7 bases short, with 12 bases between. The CDR3 is 13 amino acids. The CDR3 is CASSRDRGNEQFF. In nucleotides, the CDR3 is TGTGCCAGCAGCCGGGACCGGGGGAATGAGCAGTTCTTC.

This clone was detected only once. The CDR3 is CAISGGDLNNEQFF. DNA of the CDR3: TGTGCCATCAGTGGGGGGGACTTGAACAATGAGCAGTTCTTC. This sequence joins TRBV10-3 and TRBJ2-1; maybe TRBD2 (6 bases). Germline loops: CDR1 ENHRY, CDR2 SYGVKD. CDR3 size: 14 residues. Deletions cut 4 bases from V and 5 bases from J, with 12 bases between.

The rearrangement links TRBV29-1 to TRBJ1-2, with 7 nucleotides matching TRBD1. The ends lost 5 bases at V and 4 bases at J; junction bases unmatched: 7. CDR3 length equals 13 residues. CDR1 is SQVTM, CDR2 ANQGSEA, per germline. DNA for the CDR3: TGCAGCGTTTCTGACAGGGCGGGCTATGGCTACACCTTC. It specifies CSVSDRAGYGYTF.

The V call is TRBV4-2, the J call TRBJ1-2, with 9 bases matching TRBD1. The CDR3 covers 15 residues. Germline-derived CDR1 and CDR2 are LGHNA and YNFKEQ. The J segment lost 4 bases and the V segment lost 5 bases, leaving 8 bases of the junction unmatched. CDR3 sequence (DNA): TGTGCCAGCAGCTCCCCGGGACAGGGAACCTATGGCTACACCTTC. It is translated as CASSSPGQGTYGYTF.

This rearrangement joins TRBV29-1 to TRBJ2-1; D gene ambiguous. Looked up from germline, CDR1 is SQVTM and CDR2 is ANQGSEA. V was trimmed by 3 bases and J by 6 bases, leaving 6 bases between them. CDR3 length equals 11 residues. CDR3 DNA sequence: TGCAGCGTTGACAGAATCAATGAGCAGTTCTTC. This encodes CSVDRINEQFF.

V is TRBV7-2 and J is TRBJ1-1; D remains ambiguous. The CDR3 is made up of 12 amino acids. Per germline, CDR1 SGHTA and CDR2 FQGNSA. The germline V and J ends were trimmed by 1 base and 11 bases, with 11 bases remaining between them. Here the CDR3 DNA reads TGTGCCAGCAGCTTAGATAATGGGGAGGCTTTCTTT. Translation: CASSLDNGEAFF.

CDR3 nucleotide sequence: TGTGCCAGCAGCTTTCCCCAGGGATCGCAGTATTTT. This encodes CASSFPQGSQYF. This rearrangement joins TRBV7-6 to TRBJ2-3; D may be TRBD1 (5 bases). Germline V gene data show CDR1 as SGHVS and CDR2 as FNYEAQ. This CDR3 contains 12 residues. Trimming took off 3 bases at V and 10 bases at J, with 11 bases between the two ends. Combining the CDR3 with reference TRBV7-6 and TRBJ2-3 gives the whole variable domain GAGVSQSPRYKVTKRGQDVALRCDPISGHVSLYWYRQALGQGPEFLTYFNYEAQQDKSGLPNDRFSAERPEGSISTLTIQRTEQRDSAMYRCASSFPQGSQYFGPGTRLTVL.

The chain links TRBV11-2 to TRBJ2-3; D uncertain. The CDR3 covers 13 residues. V dropped 5 bases and J dropped 2 bases, with 8 bases sitting between them. Germline V lookup: CDR1 SGHAT, CDR2 FQNNGV. The CDR3 nucleotides read TGTGCCAGCAGCCGACCCTCCACAGATACGCAGTATTTT. It specifies CASSRPSTDTQYF.

The gene calls are TRBV19 and TRBJ2-5, with 16 nucleotides matching TRBD2. CDR3 length: 16 amino acids. Trimming took 6 bases from V and 2 from J; bases not matched to a gene: 3. Germline V gene data show CDR1 as LNHDA and CDR2 as SQIVND (reference sequence). The CDR3 reads CASSSGLAGGQETQYF. CDR3 bases: TGTGCCAGTAGCTCGGGACTAGCGGGAGGGCAAGAGACCCAGTACTTC.

The chain couples TRBV19 to TRBJ2-1; 12 bases agree with TRBD2. V lost 4 bases and J lost 0; bases outside the gene matches: 1. CDR3 length equals 16 residues. CDR1 LNHDA and CDR2 SQIVND come from the germline V gene (reference sequence). In nucleotides, the CDR3 is TGTGCCAGTAGTAAGACTAGCGGGAGCTCCTACAATGAGCAGTTCTTC. It yields the protein CASSKTSGSSYNEQFF.

The chain recombines TRBV28 with TRBJ1-4; D is uncertain. This CDR3 is 14 amino acids long. Germline assignment: CDR1 MDHEN and CDR2 SYDVKM. V lost 5 bases and J lost 5, with 12 bases in between. CDR3 region: CASSLRAANEKLFF. The CDR3 DNA reads as TGTGCCAGCAGTCTACGGGCAGCGAATGAAAAACTGTTTTTT.

In this sample, this clone turned up a few times. The V and J genes are TRBV7-2 and TRBJ2-5, with 7 nucleotides matching TRBD1. V lost 1 base, J lost 0 bases, and 5 bases stayed unmatched. Germline CDR1 and CDR2: SGHTA and FQGNSA. The CDR3 is 16 residues long. CDR3 sequence reads: CASSLGQGANQETQYF. CDR3 nucleotides: TGTGCCAGCAGCTTAGGACAGGGAGCCAACCAAGAGACCCAGTACTTC.